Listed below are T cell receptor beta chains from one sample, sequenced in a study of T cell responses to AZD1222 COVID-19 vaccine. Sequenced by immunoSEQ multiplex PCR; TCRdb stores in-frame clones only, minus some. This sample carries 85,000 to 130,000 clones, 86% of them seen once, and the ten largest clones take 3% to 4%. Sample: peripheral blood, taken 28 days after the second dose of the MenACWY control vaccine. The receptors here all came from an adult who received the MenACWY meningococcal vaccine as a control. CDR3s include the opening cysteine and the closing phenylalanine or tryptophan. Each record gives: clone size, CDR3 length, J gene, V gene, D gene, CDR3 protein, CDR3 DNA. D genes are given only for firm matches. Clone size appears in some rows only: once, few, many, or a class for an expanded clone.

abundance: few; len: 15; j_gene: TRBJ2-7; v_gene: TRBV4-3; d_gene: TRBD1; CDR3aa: CASSHAGTGGSEQYF; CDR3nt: TGCGCCAGCAGCCATGCCGGGACAGGGGGATCCGAGCAGTACTTC
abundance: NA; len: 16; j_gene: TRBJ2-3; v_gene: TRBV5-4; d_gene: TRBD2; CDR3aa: CASRPGGSSGADTQYF; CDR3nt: TGTGCCAGCAGACCCGGGGGGAGTAGTGGCGCAGATACGCAGTATTTT
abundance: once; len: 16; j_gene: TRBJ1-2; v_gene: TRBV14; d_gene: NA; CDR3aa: CASSQLDSDANYGYTF; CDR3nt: TGTGCCAGCAGCCAACTGGACAGCGACGCTAACTATGGCTACACCTTC
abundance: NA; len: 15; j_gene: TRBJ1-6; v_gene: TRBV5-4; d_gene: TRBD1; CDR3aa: CASSLAGQGSSPLHF; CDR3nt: TGTGCCAGCAGCTTGGCAGGACAGGGAAGTTCACCCCTCCACTTT
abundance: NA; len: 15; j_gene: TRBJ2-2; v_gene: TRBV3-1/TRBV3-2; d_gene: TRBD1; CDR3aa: CASSSRQGAAGELFF; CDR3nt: TGTGCCAGCAGCTCGAGACAGGGGGCGGCCGGGGAGCTGTTTTTT
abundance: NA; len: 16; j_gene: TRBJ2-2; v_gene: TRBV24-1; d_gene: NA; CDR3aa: CATSDSDRSNTGELFF; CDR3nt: TGTGCCACCAGTGATTCGGACAGATCGAACACCGGGGAGCTGTTTTTT
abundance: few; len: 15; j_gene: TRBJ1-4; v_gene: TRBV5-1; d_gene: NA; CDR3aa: CASSAGRGQNEKLFF; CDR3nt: TGCGCCAGCAGCGCGGGCAGGGGTCAAAATGAAAAACTGTTTTTT
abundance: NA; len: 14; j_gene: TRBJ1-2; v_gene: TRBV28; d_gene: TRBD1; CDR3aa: CASRMDRVDYGYTF; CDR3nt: TGTGCCAGCAGAATGGACAGGGTCGACTATGGCTACACCTTC
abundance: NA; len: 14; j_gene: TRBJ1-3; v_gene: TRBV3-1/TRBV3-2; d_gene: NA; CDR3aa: CASSPRQGRNTIYF; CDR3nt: TGTGCCAGCAGCCCCCGGCAGGGAAGAAACACCATATATTTT
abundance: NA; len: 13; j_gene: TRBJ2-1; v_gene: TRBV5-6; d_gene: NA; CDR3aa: CASSSDPRDEQFF; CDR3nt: TGTGCCAGCAGCTCCGATCCCCGGGATGAGCAGTTCTTC
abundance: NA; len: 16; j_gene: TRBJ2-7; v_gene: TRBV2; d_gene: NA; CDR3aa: CASRFGGAPGTYEQYF; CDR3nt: TGTGCCAGCAGGTTTGGGGGGGCCCCAGGTACCTACGAGCAGTACTTC
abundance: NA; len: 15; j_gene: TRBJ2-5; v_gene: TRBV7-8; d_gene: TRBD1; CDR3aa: CASSSLTGAIETQYF; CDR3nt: TGTGCCAGCAGCTCCCTTACAGGGGCGATCGAGACCCAGTACTTC
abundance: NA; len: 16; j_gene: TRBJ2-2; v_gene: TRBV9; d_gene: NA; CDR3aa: CASSVDGWQGGGELFF; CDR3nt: TGTGCCAGCAGCGTAGACGGATGGCAGGGTGGCGGGGAGCTGTTTTTT
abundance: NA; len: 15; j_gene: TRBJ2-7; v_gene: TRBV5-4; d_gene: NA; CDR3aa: CASSPPLTGSYEQYF; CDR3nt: TGTGCCAGCAGCCCCCCCCTGACAGGCTCCTACGAGCAGTACTTC
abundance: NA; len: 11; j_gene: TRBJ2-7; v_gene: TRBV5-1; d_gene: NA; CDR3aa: CASSLHYEQYF; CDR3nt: TGCGCCAGCAGCTTGCACTACGAGCAGTACTTC
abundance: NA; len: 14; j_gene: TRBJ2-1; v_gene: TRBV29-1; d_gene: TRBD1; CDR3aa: CSVERDRAFNEQFF; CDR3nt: TGCAGCGTTGAACGGGACAGGGCATTCAATGAGCAGTTCTTC
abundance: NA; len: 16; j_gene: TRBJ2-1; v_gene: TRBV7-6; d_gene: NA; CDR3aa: CASSLDTDSSYNEQFF; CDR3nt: TGTGCCAGCAGCTTAGACACGGACAGCTCCTACAATGAGCAGTTCTTC
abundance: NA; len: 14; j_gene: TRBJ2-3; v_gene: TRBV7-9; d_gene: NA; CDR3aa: CASSLLGTTDTQYF; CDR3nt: TGTGCCAGCAGCTTACTAGGGACTACAGATACGCAGTATTTT
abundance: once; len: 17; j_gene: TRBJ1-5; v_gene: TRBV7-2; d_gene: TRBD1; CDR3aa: CASSPGQGLNSNQPQHF; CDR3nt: TGTGCCAGCAGCCCGGGACAGGGGCTGAATAGCAATCAGCCCCAGCATTTT
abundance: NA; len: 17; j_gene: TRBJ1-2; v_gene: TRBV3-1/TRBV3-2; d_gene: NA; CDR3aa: CASSQGKRLDGDYGYTF; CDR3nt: TGTGCCAGCAGCCAAGGTAAAAGGCTAGACGGAGACTATGGCTACACCTTC
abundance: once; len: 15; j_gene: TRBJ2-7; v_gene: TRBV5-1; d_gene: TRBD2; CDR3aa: CASSSGTQRDYEQYF; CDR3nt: TGCGCCAGCAGCAGCGGGACGCAAAGAGACTACGAGCAGTACTTC
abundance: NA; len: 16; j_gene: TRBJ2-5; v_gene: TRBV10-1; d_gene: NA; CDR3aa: CASSEARVTSQETQYF; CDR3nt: TGCGCCAGCAGTGAGGCTAGGGTCACCTCCCAAGAGACCCAGTACTTC
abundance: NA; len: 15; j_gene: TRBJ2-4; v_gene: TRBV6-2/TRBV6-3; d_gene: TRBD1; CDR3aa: CASSGDRARKNIQYF; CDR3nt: TGTGCCAGCAGTGGGGACAGGGCCCGCAAAAACATTCAGTACTTC
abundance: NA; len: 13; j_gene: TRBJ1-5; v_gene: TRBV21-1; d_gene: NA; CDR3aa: CAIRGTAVEPQHF; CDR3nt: TGTGCCATCAGGGGAACCGCGGTGGAGCCCCAGCATTTT
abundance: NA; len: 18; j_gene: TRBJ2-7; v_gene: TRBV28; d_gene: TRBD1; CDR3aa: CASSSARLGDRGGYEQYF; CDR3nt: TGTGCCAGCAGTTCGGCAAGGTTAGGGGACAGGGGAGGCTACGAGCAGTACTTC
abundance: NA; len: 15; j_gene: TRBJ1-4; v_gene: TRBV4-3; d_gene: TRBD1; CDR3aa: CASSQAGGIREKLFF; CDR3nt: TGCGCCAGCAGCCAAGCAGGGGGAATCCGGGAAAAACTGTTTTTT
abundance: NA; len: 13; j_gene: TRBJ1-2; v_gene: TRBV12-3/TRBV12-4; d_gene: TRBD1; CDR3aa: CASSLGQGVGYTF; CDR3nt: TGTGCCAGCAGCCTGGGACAGGGTGTCGGCTACACCTTC
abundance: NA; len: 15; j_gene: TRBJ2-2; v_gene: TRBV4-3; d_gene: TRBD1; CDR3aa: CASSPGQGWTGELFF; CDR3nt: TGCGCCAGCAGCCCGGGACAGGGGTGGACCGGGGAGCTGTTTTTT
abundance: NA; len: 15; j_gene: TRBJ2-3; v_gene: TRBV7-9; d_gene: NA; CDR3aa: CASRHDREVTDTQYF; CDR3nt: TGTGCCAGCAGGCATGACAGGGAGGTCACAGATACGCAGTATTTT
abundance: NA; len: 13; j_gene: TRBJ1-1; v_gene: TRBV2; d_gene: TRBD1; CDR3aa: CASSNRGNTEAFF; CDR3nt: TGTGCCAGCAGTAACAGGGGGAACACTGAAGCTTTCTTT
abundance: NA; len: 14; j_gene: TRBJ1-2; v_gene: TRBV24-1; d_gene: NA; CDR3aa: CATSDYGLNYGYTF; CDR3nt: TGTGCCACCAGTGATTATGGACTTAACTATGGCTACACCTTC
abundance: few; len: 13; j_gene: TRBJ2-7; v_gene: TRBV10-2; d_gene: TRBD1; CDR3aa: CASSGQGTYEQYF; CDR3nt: TGCGCCAGCAGTGGACAGGGAACCTACGAGCAGTACTTC
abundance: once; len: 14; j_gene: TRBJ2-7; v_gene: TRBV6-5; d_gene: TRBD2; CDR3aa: CASSFGGGTYEQYF; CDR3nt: TGTGCCAGCAGTTTTGGGGGAGGGACCTACGAGCAGTACTTC
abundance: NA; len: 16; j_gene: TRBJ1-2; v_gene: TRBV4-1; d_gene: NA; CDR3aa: CASSQDRGPEIYGYTF; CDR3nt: TGCGCCAGCAGCCAAGATAGAGGGCCGGAGATTTATGGCTACACCTTC
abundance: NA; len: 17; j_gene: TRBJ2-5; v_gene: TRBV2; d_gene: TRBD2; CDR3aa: CASHPGLAGVRQETQYF; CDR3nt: TGTGCCAGCCACCCCGGACTAGCGGGGGTTCGCCAAGAGACCCAGTACTTC
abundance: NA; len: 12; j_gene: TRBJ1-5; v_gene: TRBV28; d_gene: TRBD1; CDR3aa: CASRAGGQPQHF; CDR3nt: TGTGCCAGCAGGGCAGGGGGCCAGCCCCAGCATTTT
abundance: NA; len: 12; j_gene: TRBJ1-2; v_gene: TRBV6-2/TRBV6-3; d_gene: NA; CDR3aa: CASSFPEIGYTF; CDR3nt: TGTGCCAGCAGCTTCCCGGAGATCGGCTACACCTTC
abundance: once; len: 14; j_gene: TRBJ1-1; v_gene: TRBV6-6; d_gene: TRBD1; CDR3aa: CASSYSKGQGAAFF; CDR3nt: TGTGCCAGCAGTTACTCGAAAGGACAGGGGGCGGCTTTCTTT
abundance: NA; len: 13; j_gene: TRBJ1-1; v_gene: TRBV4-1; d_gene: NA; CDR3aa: CASSQLRNTEAFF; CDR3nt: TGCGCCAGCAGCCAACTGAGAAACACTGAAGCTTTCTTT
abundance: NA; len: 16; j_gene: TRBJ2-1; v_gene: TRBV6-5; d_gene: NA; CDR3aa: CASSSGGLNSYNEQFF; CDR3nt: TGTGCCAGCAGTTCGGGGGGCCTTAATTCCTACAATGAGCAGTTCTTC
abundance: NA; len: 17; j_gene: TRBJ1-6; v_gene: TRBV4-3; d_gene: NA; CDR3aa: CASSQDLGPAYNSPLHF; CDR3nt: TGCGCCAGCAGCCAAGATCTAGGGCCGGCGTATAATTCACCCCTCCACTTT
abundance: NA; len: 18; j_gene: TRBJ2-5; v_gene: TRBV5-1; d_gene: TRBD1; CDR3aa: CASSSQPSRDRYQETQYF; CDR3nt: TGCGCCAGCAGCTCCCAACCGTCCCGGGACAGGTACCAAGAGACCCAGTACTTC
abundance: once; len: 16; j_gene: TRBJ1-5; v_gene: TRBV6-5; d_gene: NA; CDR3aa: CASSYSIRGVRQPQHF; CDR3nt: TGTGCCAGCAGTTACTCGATTCGTGGGGTCAGGCAGCCCCAGCATTTT
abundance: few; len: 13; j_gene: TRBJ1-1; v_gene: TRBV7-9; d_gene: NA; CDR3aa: CASSMNPGTRAFF; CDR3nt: TGTGCCAGCAGCATGAACCCCGGGACCCGAGCTTTCTTT
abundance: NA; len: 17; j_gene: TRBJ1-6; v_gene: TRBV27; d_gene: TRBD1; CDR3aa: CASSLYQDRDYNSPLHF; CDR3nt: TGTGCCAGCAGTTTATACCAGGACAGGGATTATAATTCACCCCTCCACTTT
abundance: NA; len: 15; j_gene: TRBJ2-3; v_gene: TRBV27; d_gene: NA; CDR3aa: CASSSLTSVPDTQYF; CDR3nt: TGTGCCAGCAGTTCCTTAACCAGCGTCCCAGATACGCAGTATTTT
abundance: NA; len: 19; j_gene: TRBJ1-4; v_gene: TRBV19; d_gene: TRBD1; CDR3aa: CASRSHGKGQGQSNEKLFF; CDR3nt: TGTGCCAGTAGATCCCATGGGAAGGGACAGGGACAATCAAATGAAAAACTGTTTTTT
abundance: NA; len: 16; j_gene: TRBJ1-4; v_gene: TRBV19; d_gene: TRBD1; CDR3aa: CASSVTGGWTNEKLFF; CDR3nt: TGTGCCAGTAGTGTCACAGGGGGCTGGACTAATGAAAAACTGTTTTTT
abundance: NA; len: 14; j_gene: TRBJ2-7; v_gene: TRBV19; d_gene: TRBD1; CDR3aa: CASRQSGQGYEQYF; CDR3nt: TGTGCCAGTCGTCAGTCGGGACAGGGCTACGAGCAGTACTTC
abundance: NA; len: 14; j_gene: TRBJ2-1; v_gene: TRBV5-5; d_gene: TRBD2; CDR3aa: CASSFAGGGNEQFF; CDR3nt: TGTGCCAGCAGCTTTGCGGGGGGCGGAAATGAGCAGTTCTTC
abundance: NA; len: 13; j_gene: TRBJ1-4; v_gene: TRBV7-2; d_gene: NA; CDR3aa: CASSSQGGEKLFF; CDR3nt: TGTGCCAGCAGCTCCCAGGGCGGTGAAAAACTGTTTTTT
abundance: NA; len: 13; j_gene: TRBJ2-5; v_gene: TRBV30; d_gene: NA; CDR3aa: CAWSRGGRETQYF; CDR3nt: TGTGCCTGGAGTAGGGGGGGCCGGGAGACCCAGTACTTC
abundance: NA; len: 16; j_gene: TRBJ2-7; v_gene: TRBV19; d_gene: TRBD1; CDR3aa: CASSPGTGRSSYEQYF; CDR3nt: TGTGCCAGTAGTCCCGGGACAGGAAGAAGCTCCTACGAGCAGTACTTC